The source of this T cell receptor beta chain is a study of blood T cells in healthy people across ages (dated by TCRdb to about 2015). Some background on the complete study: In model experiments, template switching captured about one uniquely barcoded TCR beta cDNA molecule for every two T cells. The donors were divided into four age groups: young (average about 16 years), middle-aged (about 41), aged (roughly 66) and long-lived (82). To avoid experimental bias, donors of different ages were randomly spread across the sequencing lanes. Using deep sequencing normalized with unique cDNA molecular identifiers, the study measured how TCR beta repertoire diversity changes with age. For two donors (one aged 18 to 30 and one aged 80 or older), the study analyzed two additional independent replicas of 1 million unique cDNA reads from the same blood draw.

The donors were 40 or so Caucasian individuals from Russia, aged roughly 6 to 90 years, who were systemically healthy. Each donor gave ten milliliters of peripheral blood, drawn into EDTA-treated Vacutainer tubes. Ficoll-Paque density-gradient centrifugation was used to isolate PBMCs, with at least 6.5 million per sample. Trizol reagent was used to extract total RNA from the PBMCs, yielding at least 5 micrograms per sample. Naive CD45RAhigh/CD27high T cell percentages were measured by flow cytometry on a PBMC aliquot from every donor. From a lookup of the germline V gene, CDR1 and CDR2 are SGHRS and YFSETQ. The cysteine opens and the phenylalanine closes a CDR3 of 16 amino acids. Only the CDR3 portion is preserved as DNA: 48 bases, with reading frame beginning at the first base. The germline V end is reduced by 2 bases and the J end by 3 bases; junction bases left unmatched: 8. This clonotype was detected a few times. Its antigen remains undetermined. The record has no base qualities; no much larger clone is one base away.

Study-wide findings and limitations: The long-lived group showed more naive CD4+ T cells, fewer expanded clones and increased TCR diversity than the aged group, suggesting age selection. Estimates of total diversity from one million sequenced T cells were regarded as lower bounds and underestimates. Since profiling was done on bulk unsorted PBMCs, naive and antigen-experienced compartments could not be conclusively compared. Observed TCR beta diversity correlated strongly with the percentage of naive T cells measured by flow cytometry. As age increased, observed TCR beta diversity per million T cells dropped in a roughly linear way, and a significant reduction was already evident by age around 41. The CMV infection status of donors was not known, potentially confounding age-related changes in expanded clonotypes.

Library generation was performed with 5' RACE. Sequencing was carried out with an Illumina HiSeq 2500. A second PCR of about 6 to 11 cycles was performed with a sample-barcoded 5' primer and a J-beta primer mix. A template-switch 5' adaptor carrying 12 random nucleotides introduced a unique molecular identifier onto each TCR beta cDNA molecule. Each sample yielded at least 3 million CDR3-containing paired-end reads. All of the RNA was converted into first-strand cDNA using the Mint cDNA synthesis kit, with a TRBC-specific oligonucleotide serving as the primer. All cDNA was treated with uracil-DNA glycosylase and then went through a first 18-cycle PCR with the universal primers M1SS and BC2_uni_R. The original pipeline was this. For normalization, 1 million high-quality reads, each with a distinct molecular identifier, were randomly selected from each sample. Reads sharing molecular identifiers were discarded rather than binned into consensus sequences. CDR3 identification, clonotype clustering and error correction used MiTCR with a Q25 quality threshold and the strictest error-elimination algorithm. A nonparametric unseen species model with Euler transformation was used to estimate a lower bound on total TCR beta diversity. Clones were called with MiXCR by TCRdb after fastp trimmed the public reads at Q25, and only in-frame beta chains were retained. Every distinct CDR3 protein forms one entry, paired with its most common genes and DNA. The V and J calls shown here were made by TCRdb, not taken from the authors' results. Within this sample are just over 800,000 distinct CDR3 sequences, with roughly 60% of them counted one time only. 25% to 35% of the sample lies in the top ten.

Input material: blood. The chain employs TRBV5-1 and TRBJ2-1, with TRBD2 matching 7 junction bases. This TCR came from a man aged 25-45 years in good health. In nucleotide form, the sequence is TGCGCCAGCAGCTTCCGGTCAGCGGGGAGCTACAATGAGCAGTTCTTC. This sequence encodes CASSFRSAGSYNEQFF.